This T cell receptor beta chain stems from a study of STAT3 mutations in large granular lymphocyte leukemia. Across the whole study: Roughly half of the longitudinally sequenced T-LGLL patients carried detectable canonical activating STAT3 mutations. Study-wide results and limits: In T-cell large granular lymphocyte leukemia, about half of patients showed multiple immunodominant subclonotypes. Differing intervals and regimens complicate linking therapy response to clone burden.

Per the germline V gene, CDR1 is SEHNR and CDR2 is FQNEAQ (reference sequence). With 5 bases removed from V and 3 bases from J, the gap between germline ends came to 17 bases. The CDR3 has 16 amino acids. As for this clone: The antigen is unknown.

TCRbeta libraries averaged around 42,000 productive templates per sample. Libraries were prepared by immunoSEQ multiplex PCR; TCRdb keeps only in-frame clonotypes and omits some of them. The data contain 10,000 or so clones, 85% to 90% of them seen just once; the ten biggest clones take up more than 70%. The sample was peripheral blood mononuclear cells. The receptor's source is an elderly man with T-cell large granular lymphocyte leukemia. Some clones in this sample may be carry-over from other donors' samples. The V gene is TRBV7-9, the J gene TRBJ1-5; TRBD1 might be the D (5 bases). The CDR3 region has the DNA TGTGCCAGCAGCCCCACCCATGGGGGGATCAATCAGCCCCAGCATTTT. This sequence encodes CASSPTHGGINQPQHF. The full variable domain, rest sourced from reference TRBV7-9 and TRBJ1-5, is DTGVSQNPRHKITKRGQNVTFRCDPISEHNRLYWYRQTLGQGPEFLTYFQNEAQLEKSRLLSDRFSAERPKGSFSTLEIQRTEQGDSAMYLCASSPTHGGINQPQHFGDGTRLSIL.